This section outlines one TCR beta chain sequence together with its context. Its antigen is undetermined. Repertoires were generated with immunoSEQ multiplex PCR, while TCRdb's copy carries only in-frame clones and drops some. The sample records 2 million to 2.5 million clones, approximately 96% being singletons. The data were obtained in a study of shared clonotypes between healthy human individuals. Study-level points and caveats: Memory subsets generally showed smaller estimated richness than naive subsets did.

The CDR3 runs 15 residues. The V end was cut by 2 bases, the J end by 8 bases, with 19 bases between. Germline CDR1 GTSNPN, CDR2 SVGIG (reference sequence). The sequenced material came from naive CD4+ T cells sorted from blood. Subset specified: CD45RA+ positively selected. V gene TRBV30 combines with J gene TRBJ2-1; D call uncertain. The receptor's source is a man aged 18 to 30 in good health. The CDR3 DNA reads TGTGCCTGGAGTTTAAACGTCAACGGTGGGGATGAGCAGTTCTTC. Translation: CAWSLNVNGGDEQFF.